This T cell receptor beta chain is drawn from a study of OX40 agonist ivuxolimab in advanced cancers. This clone was counted many times. Its antigen is as yet unknown. General study results and limits: Among the least clonally expanded were partial responders at 0.1-3.0 mg/kg. Determination of antigen specificity was not performed for the expanded peripheral T cells.

V was pared by 2 bases and J by 7 bases, with 15 bases of the junction left unmatched. The germline V gene has CDR1 MGHRA and CDR2 YSYEKL. The CDR3 length is 18 residues. Produced via immunoSEQ multiplex PCR; TCRdb's table is partial and in-frame only. The sample holds 45,000 to 60,000 clones, more than 65% seen once. The rearrangement links TRBV4-1 to TRBJ2-5; 11 nucleotides agree with TRBD2. This sample comprised CD4+ or CD8+ T cells sorted from blood, obtained in a trial of the OX40 agonist ivuxolimab. The clonotype originates from an adult with an advanced solid tumor such as melanoma, head and neck, liver or kidney cancer. The CDR3, as DNA: TGCGCCAGCAGCCAACCAACAGGGACTAGCGGATCCTCTGGGACCCAGTACTTC. Residues: CASSQPTGTSGSSGTQYF.